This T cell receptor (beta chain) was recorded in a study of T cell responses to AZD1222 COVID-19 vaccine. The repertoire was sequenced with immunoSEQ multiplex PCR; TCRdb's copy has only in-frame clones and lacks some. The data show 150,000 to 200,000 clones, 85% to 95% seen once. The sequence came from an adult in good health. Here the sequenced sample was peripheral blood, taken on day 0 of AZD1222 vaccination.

The CDR3: CATLPAYEQYF. CDR3 coding DNA: TGTGCCACCCTCCCCGCGTACGAGCAGTACTTC. V and J are TRBV24-1 and TRBJ2-7; no clear D gene. V lost 9 bases, J lost 4 bases, and 9 bases lay in between. CDR1 KGHDR and CDR2 SFDVKD come from the germline V gene. This CDR3 has 11 amino acids.